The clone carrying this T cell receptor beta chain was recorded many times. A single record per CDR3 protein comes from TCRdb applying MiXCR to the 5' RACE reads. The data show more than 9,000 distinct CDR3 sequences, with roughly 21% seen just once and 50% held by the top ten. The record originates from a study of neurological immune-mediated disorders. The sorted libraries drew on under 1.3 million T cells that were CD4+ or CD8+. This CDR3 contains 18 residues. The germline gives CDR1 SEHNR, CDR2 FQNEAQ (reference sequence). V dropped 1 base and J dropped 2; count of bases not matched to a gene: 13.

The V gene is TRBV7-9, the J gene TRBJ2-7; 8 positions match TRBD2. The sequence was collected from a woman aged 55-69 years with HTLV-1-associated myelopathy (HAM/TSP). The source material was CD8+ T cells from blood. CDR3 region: CASSLEGGKAGDPYEQYF. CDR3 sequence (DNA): TGTGCCAGCAGCTTAGAGGGGGGCAAAGCGGGGGATCCCTACGAGCAGTACTTC.